The rows below give T cell receptor beta chains drawn from one sample of a study of cytomegalovirus exposure and HLA in healthy donors. Profiling relied on immunoSEQ multiplex PCR, and the TCRdb table lists in-frame clones only, not all of them. The table records around 190,000 clones, 65% to 85% of them present only once. The material sequenced was PBMCs. All receptors derive from a young woman in good health and CMV-seronegative. Each CDR3 is given with its conserved first and last residue. A D gene is named only where the DNA matches it firmly. Clone size is not always given. Where it is, it says once, few, many or a class for expanded clones.

clone size	V gene	D gene	J gene	CDR3 DNA	CDR3 protein
-	TRBV7-3	TRBD2	TRBJ2-5	TGTGCCAGCAGCTTAATAGGGACTACAAAACAAGAGACCCAGTACTTC	CASSLIGTTKQETQYF
-	TRBV30	-	TRBJ2-5	TGTGCCTGGAGTCGGGGAGCGAAAGAGACCCAGTACTTC	CAWSRGAKETQYF
-	TRBV14	-	TRBJ2-5	TGTGCCAGCAGCCAAAGAGGTGGTCAGGGGCGAGAGACCCAGTACTTC	CASSQRGGQGRETQYF
-	TRBV5-1	-	TRBJ1-1	TGCGCCACCTCGGGACAAGAGAACACTGAAGCTTTCTTT	CATSGQENTEAFF
few	TRBV9	TRBD1	TRBJ1-2	TGTGCCAGCAGCGACGTGGGTGCAGGGGGACTCTATGGCTACACCTTC	CASSDVGAGGLYGYTF
-	TRBV19	-	TRBJ1-5	TGTGCCAGTAGTATGGGCCAGGACAATCAGCCCCAGCATTTT	CASSMGQDNQPQHF
-	TRBV27	TRBD2	TRBJ2-4	TGTGCCAGCAGTCCCTCGGGAGGAACGAGGACGGTAGCCAAAAACATTCAGTACTTC	CASSPSGGTRTVAKNIQYF
few	TRBV7-9	TRBD2	TRBJ2-3	TGTGCCAGCAGCCGTAGTCTAGCGGGAACCTCTAGCACAGATACGCAGTATTTT	CASSRSLAGTSSTDTQYF
-	TRBV19	-	TRBJ1-1	TGTGCCAGTAGTATGGCCACGGGTACTGAAGCTTTCTTT	CASSMATGTEAFF
-	TRBV7-6	TRBD1	TRBJ2-3	TGTGCCAGCAGCTTTCCGGGACAGGGCACAGATACGCAGTATTTT	CASSFPGQGTDTQYF
-	TRBV18	TRBD2	TRBJ2-1	TGTGCCAGCTCGTCCTCAAGCGGGGGGAGGTCCTACAATGAGCAGTTCTTC	CASSSSSGGRSYNEQFF
-	TRBV10-3	-	TRBJ1-2	TGTGCCATCAGTGGGGGGGGTTCTAACTATGGCTACACCTTC	CAISGGGSNYGYTF
-	TRBV7-2	-	TRBJ2-2	TGTGCCAGCAGCCTTAACGGACAGTCTCCAATCACCGGGGAGCTGTTTTTT	CASSLNGQSPITGELFF
-	TRBV29-1	TRBD1	TRBJ2-7	TGCAGCGGGTTGTTAGGGGGCAGTGAGCAGTACTTC	CSGLLGGSEQYF
few	TRBV6-5	TRBD2	TRBJ2-1	TGTGCCAGCAGGGCCCTAGCGGGAGGGCACAATGAGCAGTTCTTC	CASRALAGGHNEQFF
-	TRBV10-3	TRBD1	TRBJ1-4	TGTGCCATCAGTGAGTCGGCCGTGGACAGGGGGCGGTTGGGTGAAAAACTGTTTTTT	CAISESAVDRGRLGEKLFF
-	TRBV23-1	-	TRBJ2-3	TGCGCCAGCAGTCCTTGTGCAGATACGCAGTATTTT	CASSPCADTQYF
-	TRBV5-4	-	TRBJ1-4	TGTGCCAGCAGCCCTGGAGGGCGGGGAGGAGAAAAACTGTTTTTT	CASSPGGRGGEKLFF
-	TRBV7-9	TRBD1	TRBJ1-6	TGTGCCAGCAGCTCATGGACAGGGTATTCACCCCTCCACTTT	CASSSWTGYSPLHF
-	TRBV7-6	-	TRBJ1-3	TGTGCCAGCAGCTTATGGGGGGCTGGAAACACCATATATTTT	CASSLWGAGNTIYF
-	TRBV6-6	-	TRBJ1-5	TGTGCCAGCACATTGAGTGGGGAGGTTCAGCCCCAGCATTTT	CASTLSGEVQPQHF
-	TRBV5-1	-	TRBJ1-1	TGCGCCAGCAGCTCCAGGGTTGAGACTGAAGCTTTCTTT	CASSSRVETEAFF
-	TRBV11-2	TRBD2	TRBJ2-7	TGTGCCAGCAGCTTAGAAAGCGGGGAATTCTACGAGCAGTACTTC	CASSLESGEFYEQYF
-	TRBV4-1	TRBD2	TRBJ2-1	TGCGCCAGCAGCCAGGGACTATTGGGCAATGAGCAGTTCTTC	CASSQGLLGNEQFF
-	TRBV27	TRBD1	TRBJ1-1	TGTGCCAGCAGTTCCCAGGGGGACATGAACACTGAAGCTTTCTTT	CASSSQGDMNTEAFF
-	TRBV7-2	-	TRBJ2-2	TGTGCCAGTCGCTGGGCGGGGAACACCGGGGAGCTGTTTTTT	CASRWAGNTGELFF
-	TRBV7-2	-	TRBJ2-5	TGTGCCAGCAGCTCTCGACAGGCTATCCAAGAGACCCAGTACTTC	CASSSRQAIQETQYF
once	TRBV5-8	-	TRBJ2-7	TGTGCCAGCAGCTTGGCCAGGGGCTCGTACGAGCAGTACTTC	CASSLARGSYEQYF
few	TRBV28	-	TRBJ1-5	TGTGCCAGCAGTTCAAATAGCAATCAGCCCCAGCATTTT	CASSSNSNQPQHF
-	TRBV28	-	TRBJ2-7	TGTGCCAGCACTTCCCCGGGCTACGAGCAGTACTTC	CASTSPGYEQYF
-	TRBV7-8	-	TRBJ1-5	TGTGCCAGCAGTTTTACCGTAGAACAGGGAGATCAGCCCCAGCATTTT	CASSFTVEQGDQPQHF
-	TRBV6-5	-	TRBJ2-2	TGTGCCAGCAGCATTAGCAGCACCGGGGAGCTGTTTTTT	CASSISSTGELFF
-	TRBV28	TRBD1	TRBJ1-4	TGTGCCAGCAGTTCTACCGGGACAGGGGGTGAAAAACTGTTTTTT	CASSSTGTGGEKLFF
-	TRBV19	-	TRBJ1-6	TGTGCCAGTAGTGGTCGGCAGGGATTCCGTAATTCACCCCTCCACTTT	CASSGRQGFRNSPLHF
-	TRBV30	-	TRBJ1-1	TGTGCCTGGACCTTACACGCTGAAGCTTTCTTT	CAWTLHAEAFF
-	TRBV6-1	TRBD1	TRBJ1-5	TGTGCCAGCAGTGAAGCTGGGACAGGGGGTAGGCCCCAGCATTTT	CASSEAGTGGRPQHF
-	TRBV19	TRBD2	TRBJ2-5	TGTGCCAGTAGTTCCCCAGGGACTAGCGGGAGTCGGTCCCAGTACTTC	CASSSPGTSGSRSQYF
once	TRBV11-2	-	TRBJ1-5	TGTGCCAGCAGACTGGACAGCTATAGCAATCAGCCCCAGCATTTT	CASRLDSYSNQPQHF
-	TRBV15	-	TRBJ1-1	TGTGCCACCAGATCCTGGGGCGAGGACACTGAAGCTTTCTTT	CATRSWGEDTEAFF
-	TRBV4-3	-	TRBJ2-3	TGCGCCAGCAGCCAAGGGCGGCCCCCTAGCACAGATACGCAGTATTTT	CASSQGRPPSTDTQYF
-	TRBV11-2	-	TRBJ1-3	TGTGCCAGCAGCTCCCTCGGGACAATCTCTGGAAACACCATATATTTT	CASSSLGTISGNTIYF
once	TRBV7-6	-	TRBJ1-3	TGTGCCAGCAGCTTAACCGTCCGGGGAAACACCATATATTTT	CASSLTVRGNTIYF
-	TRBV14	-	TRBJ2-2	TGTGCCAGCAGCCCATTATGGACAGAGAACACCGGGGAGCTGTTTTTT	CASSPLWTENTGELFF
-	TRBV20-1	-	TRBJ1-4	TGCAGTGCTAGAGATCGGATAGGGGTTTTTTTT	CSARDRIGVFF
-	TRBV2	-	TRBJ2-7	TGTGCCAGCAACGGCGGCACCTACGAGCAGTACTTC	CASNGGTYEQYF
few	TRBV5-6	-	TRBJ2-2	TGTGCCAGCAGCTCGCCCCCAGGGTGGGGCGGGGAGCTGTTTTTT	CASSSPPGWGGELFF
once	TRBV29-1	-	TRBJ2-7	TGCAGCGTTGATGTGGACAATAGCTACGAGCAGTACTTC	CSVDVDNSYEQYF
-	TRBV7-7	TRBD1	TRBJ1-1	TGTGCCAGCAGCTCAGGGACAGGGACTGAAGCTTTCTTT	CASSSGTGTEAFF
-	TRBV19	TRBD1	TRBJ1-3	TGTGCCAGTAGTCCCCGACAGGGGGAGAGCTCTGGAAACACCATATATTTT	CASSPRQGESSGNTIYF
-	TRBV5-1	-	TRBJ1-6	TGCGCCAGCAGCTTATCGGGTTCGTCCTATAATTCACCCCTCCACTTT	CASSLSGSSYNSPLHF
-	TRBV5-1	-	TRBJ1-5	TGCGCCAGCAGCTTGGCTTTAAATCAGCCCCAGCATTTT	CASSLALNQPQHF
-	TRBV30	TRBD1	TRBJ2-2	TGTGCCTGTTCGGGACAGACTTACGCGAACACCGGGGAGCTGTTTTTT	CACSGQTYANTGELFF
-	TRBV5-1	-	TRBJ1-1	TGCGCCAGCAGCTTGTCCACTTCGAACACTGAAGCTTTCTTT	CASSLSTSNTEAFF
few	TRBV5-6	-	TRBJ1-1	TGTGCCAGCAGTCTCCGGGCGGGCACTGAAGCTTTCTTT	CASSLRAGTEAFF
-	TRBV27	-	TRBJ1-5	TGTGCCAGCAGTTTTGGGGGAGGCCCCCAGCATTTT	CASSFGGGPQHF